The 21 T cell receptor beta chains reported below all come from one sample, sequenced in a study of blood T cell repertoires in COVID-19. Libraries were prepared by immunoSEQ multiplex PCR; TCRdb keeps only in-frame clonotypes and omits some of them. The sample consists of 160,000 or so clones, about 83% of them appearing once. Material: peripheral blood. Receptors originate from a human donor in a cohort sampled during active COVID-19.

This sequence joins TRBV9 and TRBJ2-5; TRBD2 matches at 11 bases. The CDR3 sequence is 15 residues long. The J segment lost 5 bases and the V segment lost 2 bases, leaving 5 bases of the junction unmatched. Germline V gives CDR1 SGDLS, CDR2 YYNGEE. The CDR3 region has the DNA TGTGCCAGCAGCGTCGCGGCTAGCGGGGGGGAGACCCAGTACTTC. Protein: CASSVAASGGETQYF.

The J gene is TRBJ1-1, the V gene TRBV29-1; no clear D. The germline V and J ends were trimmed by 3 bases and 6 bases, with 8 bases remaining between them. This CDR3 has 11 residues. Germline assignment: CDR1 SQVTM and CDR2 ANQGSEA. The CDR3 spells CSVDARAEAFF. The CDR3 nucleotides are TGCAGCGTTGACGCCCGCGCTGAAGCTTTCTTT.

This rearrangement joins TRBV3-1 (or the pseudogene TRBV3-2) to TRBJ1-2; D is ambiguous. The CDR3 contains 12 residues. Germline V gene lookup returns CDR1 LGHDT and CDR2 YNNKEL (reference sequence). V lost 2 bases to trimming and J lost 8 bases, with 9 bases between them. The CDR3 DNA follows: TGTGCCAGCAGCCAACCGTCGGGGGGCTACACCTTC. Amino acid sequence: CASSQPSGGYTF.

CDR3 nucleotides: TGTGCCAGCAGTTATAGAAACCCTGGGGCCAACGTCCTGACTTTC. It is translated as CASSYRNPGANVLTF. The chain recombines TRBV27 with TRBJ2-6; D not certain. From germline, CDR1 is MNHEY and CDR2 SMNVEV (reference sequence). This CDR3 has 15 amino acids. V shed 4 bases and J shed 2 bases, with 9 bases lying between them. The entire variable domain, with the rest obtained from reference TRBV27 and TRBJ2-6, is as follows: EAQVTQNPRYLITVTGKKLTVTCSQNMNHEYMSWYRQDPGLGLRQIYYSMNVEVTDKGDVPEGYKVSRKEKRNFPLILESPSPNQTSLYFCASSYRNPGANVLTFGAGSRLTVL.

The gene calls are TRBV6-5 and TRBJ1-2; D ambiguous. Germline loops: CDR1 MNHEY, CDR2 SVGAGI. The length of the CDR3 is 13 residues. Trimming stripped 4 bases from V and 6 bases from J, with 12 bases between. Here the CDR3 reads CASSSTTRDGYTF. CDR3 nucleotides: TGTGCCAGCAGTTCGACGACTCGGGATGGCTACACCTTC.

The chain employs TRBV11-3 and TRBJ2-1; TRBD2 aligns across 10 bases. CDR1 and CDR2 (germline): SGHNT, YENEEA. Trimming cost V 0 bases and J 8 bases; bases outside gene matches: 7. CDR3 length: 16 amino acids. DNA of the CDR3: TGTGCCAGCAGCTTAGATGCTAGCGGGAGTAGCGATGAGCAGTTCTTC. Translated, it gives CASSLDASGSSDEQFF.

This clone showed up just once. The rearrangement joins TRBV19 to TRBJ2-2, with TRBD1 matching 8 bases. Germline CDR1 LNHDA, CDR2 SQIVND (reference sequence). The CDR3 has 15 amino acids. Unmatched junction bases numbered 3, after V lost 6 bases and J lost 0 bases. CDR3 DNA sequence: TGTGCCAGTAGCCGGGGACAGGCGAACACCGGGGAGCTGTTTTTT. Its translation is CASSRGQANTGELFF. The full variable domain, rest sourced from reference TRBV19 and TRBJ2-2, is DGGITQSPKYLFRKEGQNVTLSCEQNLNHDAMYWYRQDPGQGLRLIYYSQIVNDFQKGDIAEGYSVSREKKESFPLTVTSAQKNPTAFYLCASSRGQANTGELFFGEGSRLTVL.

This sequence joins TRBV7-9 and TRBJ1-4, with 9 positions matching TRBD1. The germline gives CDR1 SEHNR, CDR2 FQNEAQ (reference sequence). There are 16 residues in the CDR3. V lost 4 bases and J lost 7; bases outside the gene matches: 10. CDR3 DNA: TGTGCCAGCAGCTCCCGGACAGGGGTCGGGAGTGAAAAACTGTTTTTT. Encoded protein: CASSSRTGVGSEKLFF.

This chain joins TRBV24-1 and TRBJ2-7; D might be TRBD2 (5 bases). The CDR3 is 15 residues long. The germline V gene encodes CDR1 KGHDR and CDR2 SFDVKD. V dropped 7 bases and J dropped 2 bases, with 17 bases sitting between them. This CDR3 is CATRPARTQTYEQYF. DNA of the CDR3: TGTGCCACCAGACCGGCAAGGACTCAGACCTACGAGCAGTACTTC.

The table lists this clone with a count of one. J is TRBJ2-7 and V is TRBV5-1; the match to TRBD2 covers 15 bases. V shed 4 bases and J 0 bases; nucleotides not matched to a gene: 8. CDR1 SGHRS and CDR2 YFSETQ come from the germline V gene. The CDR3 is made up of 18 amino acids. The DNA for the CDR3 is TGCGCCAGCAGCCCCTGGGGACTAGCGGGAGGAAGCTCCTACGAGCAGTACTTC. It encodes CASSPWGLAGGSSYEQYF.

This chain connects TRBV4-3 to TRBJ2-3; possibly TRBD1 for D (5 bases). Germline V gives CDR1 LGHNA, CDR2 YSLEER. The CDR3 is made up of 14 amino acids. Trimming took 6 bases from V and 2 from J, leaving 12 bases between them. CDR3 in amino acids: CASRQTVNTDTQYF. The CDR3 DNA follows: TGCGCCAGCAGGCAGACAGTAAACACAGATACGCAGTATTTT.

This CDR3 is CASSMASRNTIYF. CDR3 in DNA: TGTGCCAGTAGTATGGCCTCGCGAAACACCATATATTTT. The rearrangement links TRBV19 to TRBJ1-3; D is undetermined. Trimming removed 3 bases at V and 5 bases at J, with 8 bases between. The CDR3 is 13 amino acids. Germline V gene sequence: CDR1 LNHDA, CDR2 SQIVND (reference sequence).

The gene calls are TRBV9 and TRBJ2-3; 9 bases agree with TRBD2. The germline CDR1 and CDR2 sequences are SGDLS and YYNGEE. The V and J ends lost 3 bases and 6 bases, in that order; junction bases with no gene match: 11. The CDR3 has 16 amino acids. In DNA form, the CDR3 reads TGTGCCAGCAGCGCCCTATATAGCGGGGGAGGGGATACGCAGTATTTT. It specifies CASSALYSGGGDTQYF.

V and J are TRBV4-3 and TRBJ1-6, with TRBD1 matching 8 bases. With V trimmed by 0 bases and J by 6 bases, 4 bases remained unmatched. The CDR3 extends over 16 amino acids. Germline CDR1 and CDR2: LGHNA and YSLEER. DNA of the CDR3: TGCGCCAGCAGCCAAGAGGGCAGGGGGCTTAATTCACCCCTCCACTTT. It is translated as CASSQEGRGLNSPLHF.

V gene TRBV7-9 combines with J gene TRBJ2-7, with D tentatively TRBD2 (6 bases). Trimming removed 8 bases at V and 1 base at J, with 15 bases between. Germline V lookup: CDR1 SEHNR, CDR2 FQNEAQ (reference sequence). The CDR3 loop spans 14 amino acids. For the CDR3, the DNA is TGTGCCAGCGAGGTTGGGGGGATATCCTACGAGCAGTACTTC. The encoded protein is CASEVGGISYEQYF.

A note on this clone: Other DNA variants within this sample encode the same CDR3. The chain carries TRBV6-5 and TRBJ1-2; D remains ambiguous. Germline CDR1 reads MNHEY; CDR2 reads SVGAGI. Trimming cost V 2 bases and J 4 bases, with 17 bases left between them. This CDR3 spans 16 amino acids. CDR3 sequence reads: CASSYVRTGGSYGYTF. CDR3 in DNA: TGTGCCAGCAGTTACGTCCGAACTGGAGGATCCTATGGCTACACCTTC.

CDR3: CASSPRTGEQETQYF. In DNA form, the CDR3 reads TGCGCCAGCAGCCCGCGGACAGGCGAACAAGAGACCCAGTACTTC. The chain employs TRBV5-1 and TRBJ2-5; 7 bases map to TRBD1. After removal of 4 bases from V and 2 bases from J, the junction contained 8 bases not matched to a gene. The CDR3 is 15 amino acids. CDR1 SGHRS and CDR2 YFSETQ come from the germline V gene.

V is TRBV19 and J is TRBJ2-5, with 7 bases that match TRBD1. CDR1 is LNHDA and CDR2 is SQIVND in the germline V gene (reference sequence). The CDR3 is made up of 13 amino acids. V lost 4 bases to trimming and J lost 1 base; unmatched junction nucleotides: 0. CDR3 sequence (DNA): TGTGCCAGTAGTAAGGGGGCCCAAGAGACCCAGTACTTC. Protein: CASSKGAQETQYF.

The genes are TRBV6-5 and TRBJ2-1; 9 bases are shared with TRBD2. The germline CDR1 and CDR2 sequences are MNHEY and SVGAGI. The CDR3 has 15 amino acids. V was pared by 6 bases and J by 0 bases, with 3 bases of the junction left unmatched. As DNA, the CDR3 is TGTGCCAGCAGCCCACTAGCGGGCTCCTACAATGAGCAGTTCTTC. Translating gives CASSPLAGSYNEQFF.

This sequence joins TRBV11-3 and TRBJ2-1, with 8 bases that match TRBD2. The CDR3 totals 16 residues. CDR1 is SGHNT, CDR2 YENEEA, per germline. J was trimmed by 7 bases and V by 3 bases; bases with no gene match: 11. DNA for the CDR3: TGTGCCAGCAGCTTGGGGAGCTCGCGGGAGGTGAATGAGCAGTTCTTC. Translating gives CASSLGSSREVNEQFF.

V is TRBV5-4 and J is TRBJ2-2, with 11 bases fitting TRBD1. The germline V gene encodes CDR1 SGHNT and CDR2 YYREEE (reference sequence). This CDR3 region has 16 residues. V dropped 0 bases and J dropped 4; count of bases not matched to a gene: 2. The CDR3 nucleotides are TGTGCCAGCAGCTTGGGGACAGGGGGCAGCACCGGGGAGCTGTTTTTT. The encoded protein is CASSLGTGGSTGELFF.